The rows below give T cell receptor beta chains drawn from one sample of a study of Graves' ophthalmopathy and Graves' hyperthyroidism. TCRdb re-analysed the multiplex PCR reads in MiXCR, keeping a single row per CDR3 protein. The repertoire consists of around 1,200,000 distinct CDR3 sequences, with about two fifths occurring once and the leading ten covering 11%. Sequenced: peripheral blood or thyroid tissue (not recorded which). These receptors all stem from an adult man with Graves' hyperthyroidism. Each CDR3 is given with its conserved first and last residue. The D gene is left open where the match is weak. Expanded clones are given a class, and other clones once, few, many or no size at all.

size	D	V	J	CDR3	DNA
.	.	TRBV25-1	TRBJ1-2	CAHDYGYTF	TGTGCGCACGACTATGGCTACACCTTC
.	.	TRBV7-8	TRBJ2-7	CASSQHWPGITYEQYF	TGTGCCAGCAGCCAACATTGGCCAGGGATAACCTACGAGCAGTACTTC
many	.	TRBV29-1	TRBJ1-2	CSVDGGGANGYTF	TGCAGCGTTGATGGGGGGGGTGCCAATGGCTACACCTTC
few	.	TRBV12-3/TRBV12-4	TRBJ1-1	CASSEGTVEAFF	TGTGCCAGCAGTGAAGGGACGGTTGAAGCTTTCTTT
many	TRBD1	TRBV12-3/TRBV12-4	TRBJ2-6	CASSLGRGLGANVLTF	TGTGCCAGCAGTTTGGGCAGGGGGCTGGGGGCCAACGTCCTGACTTTC
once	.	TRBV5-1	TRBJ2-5	CASSQISRGQTETQYF	TGCGCCAGCAGTCAAATCTCGCGGGGCCAAACTGAGACCCAGTACTTC
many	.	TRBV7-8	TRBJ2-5	CASSPGPGRWGKETQYF	TGTGCCAGCAGCCCCGGCCCTGGGAGGTGGGGGAAAGAGACCCAGTACTTC
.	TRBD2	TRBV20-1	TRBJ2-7	CSADGTSGISTYEQYF	TGCAGTGCAGACGGGACTAGCGGGATTTCGACCTACGAGCAGTACTTC
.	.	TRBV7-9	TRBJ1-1	CASSFPSGGWDTEAFF	TGTGCCAGCAGCTTCCCTAGCGGGGGCTGGGACACTGAAGCTTTCTTT
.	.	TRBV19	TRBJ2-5	CASSGWTEETQYF	TGTGCCAGTAGTGGATGGACAGAAGAGACCCAGTACTTC
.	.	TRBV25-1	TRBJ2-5	CASSVIGGSWDRETQYF	TGTGCCAGCAGCGTTATCGGGGGCTCATGGGATAGGGAGACCCAGTACTTC
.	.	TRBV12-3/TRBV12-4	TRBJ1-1	CASSFSQRTEAFF	TGTGCCAGCAGTTTTTCTCAACGGACTGAAGCTTTCTTT
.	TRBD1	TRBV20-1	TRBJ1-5	CSARRQGGYSNQPQHF	TGCAGTGCTAGAAGGCAGGGGGGATATAGCAATCAGCCCCAGCATTTT
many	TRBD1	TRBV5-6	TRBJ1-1	CASHFGTEDTEAFF	TGTGCCAGCCACTTTGGGACAGAGGACACTGAAGCTTTCTTT
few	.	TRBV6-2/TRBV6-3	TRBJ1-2	CASTAAKAGLDGYTF	TGTGCCAGCACCGCCGCGAAGGCGGGGCTAGATGGCTACACCTTC
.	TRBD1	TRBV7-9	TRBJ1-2	CASSFGQEGGYTF	TGTGCCAGCAGTTTTGGACAGGAGGGCGGCTACACCTTC
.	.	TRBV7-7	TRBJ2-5	CASSLRASPVETQYF	TGTGCCAGCAGCTTGCGTGCTAGTCCGGTTGAGACCCAGTACTTC
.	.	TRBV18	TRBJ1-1	CASSPIRRGLGTEAFF	TGTGCCAGCTCACCTATCCGTCGGGGTCTGGGAACTGAAGCTTTCTTT
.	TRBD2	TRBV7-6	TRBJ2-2	CASVGTSGSVELFF	TGTGCCAGCGTCGGGACTAGCGGGAGTGTGGAGCTGTTTTTT
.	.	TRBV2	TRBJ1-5	CASCLSGAEQPQHF	TGTGCCAGCTGCCTTTCGGGGGCAGAGCAGCCCCAGCATTTT
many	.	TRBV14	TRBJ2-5	CASSQESLGGTQYF	TGTGCCAGCAGCCAGGAATCCCTTGGGGGGACCCAGTACTTC
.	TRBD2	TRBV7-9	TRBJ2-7	CASSLLAGAYYEQYF	TGTGCCAGCAGCCTACTAGCGGGAGCCTACTACGAGCAGTACTTC
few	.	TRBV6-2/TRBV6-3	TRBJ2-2	CASTRFTGELFF	TGTGCCAGCACCAGGTTCACCGGGGAGCTGTTTTTT
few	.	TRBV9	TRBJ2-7	CASSVGVDREGEQYF	TGTGCCAGCAGCGTAGGGGTCGACAGGGAGGGCGAGCAGTACTTC
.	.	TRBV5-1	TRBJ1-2	CASSLVSRRQEAF	TGCGCCAGCAGCTTGGTATCGAGACGGCAGGAAGCTTTC
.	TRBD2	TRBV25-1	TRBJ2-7	CASSGGGANTGELYF	TGTGCCAGCAGCGGCGGGGGGGCAAACACCGGGGAGCTGTACTTC
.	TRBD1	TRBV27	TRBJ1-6	CASGQGAYNSPLHF	TGTGCCAGCGGACAGGGGGCTTATAATTCACCCCTCCACTTT
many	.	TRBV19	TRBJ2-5	CASSISKKETQYF	TGTGCCAGTAGTATCTCGAAGAAAGAGACCCAGTACTTC
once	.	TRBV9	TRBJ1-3	CASSVGKSSGNTIYF	TGTGCCAGCAGCGTTGGCAAAAGCTCTGGAAACACCATATATTTT
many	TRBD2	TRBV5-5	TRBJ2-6	CASSLWAGAGANVLTF	TGTGCCAGCAGCTTGTGGGCGGGGGCTGGGGCCAACGTCCTGACTTTC
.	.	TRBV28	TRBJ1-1	CASTPYRVEDSAFF	TGTGCCAGCACCCCCTACAGGGTCGAGGATTCAGCTTTCTTT
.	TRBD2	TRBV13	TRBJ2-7	CASSASGVSSYEQYF	TGTGCCAGCTCAGCGAGCGGGGTGTCCTCCTACGAGCAGTACTTC
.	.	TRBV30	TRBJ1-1	CAWSVDRNTEAFF	TGTGCCTGGAGTGTAGACCGGAACACTGAAGCTTTCTTT
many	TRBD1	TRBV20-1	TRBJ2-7	CSARGQGFYEQYF	TGCAGTGCGAGAGGACAGGGATTCTACGAGCAGTACTTC
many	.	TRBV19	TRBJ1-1	CASSIKANQEAFF	TGTGCCAGTAGTATAAAGGCGAACCAAGAAGCTTTCTTT
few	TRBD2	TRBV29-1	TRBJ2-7	CSGTSGSHEQYF	TGCAGCGGGACTAGCGGGAGTCACGAGCAGTACTTC
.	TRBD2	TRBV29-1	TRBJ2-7	CSASGTSGGPQYF	TGCAGCGCGTCCGGGACTAGCGGGGGGCCGCAGTACTTC
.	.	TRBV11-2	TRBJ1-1	CASSLSRAGPEAFF	TGTGCCAGCAGCTTATCCCGGGCAGGACCTGAAGCTTTCTTT
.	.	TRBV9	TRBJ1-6	CASSPRDGVNSPLHF	TGTGCCAGCAGCCCCCGGGACGGGGTGAATTCACCCCTCCACTTT
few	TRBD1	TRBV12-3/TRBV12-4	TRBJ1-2	CASSTRDRSIGYTF	TGTGCCAGCAGTACCCGGGACAGGTCTATAGGCTACACCTTC
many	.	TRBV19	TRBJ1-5	CASSEVRRQPQHF	TGTGCCTCGTCTGAGGTTCGACGGCAGCCCCAGCATTTT
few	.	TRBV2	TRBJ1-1	CASSENRESTEAFF	TGTGCCAGCAGCGAAAACAGGGAAAGCACTGAAGCTTTCTTT
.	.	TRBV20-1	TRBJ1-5	CSARDRRTSNQPQHF	TGCAGTGCTAGAGATCGCAGGACTAGCAATCAGCCCCAGCATTTT
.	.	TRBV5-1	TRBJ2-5	CASSLYERPQETQYF	TGCGCCAGCAGCTTGTATGAAAGACCCCAAGAGACCCAGTACTTC
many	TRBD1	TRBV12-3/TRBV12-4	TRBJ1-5	CASSPGTGGSNQPQHF	TGTGCCAGCAGTCCCGGGACAGGGGGTAGCAATCAGCCCCAGCATTTT
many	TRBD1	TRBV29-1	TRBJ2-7	CSVERTGAYEQYF	TGCAGCGTTGAGAGGACAGGGGCCTACGAGCAGTACTTC
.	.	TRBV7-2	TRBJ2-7	CASTQSPWRDEQYF	TGTGCCAGCACCCAATCCCCGTGGAGAGACGAGCAGTACTTC
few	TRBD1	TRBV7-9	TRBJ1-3	CASSSGAGGSGNTIYF	TGTGCCAGCAGCTCTGGCGCAGGGGGCAGTGGAAACACCATATATTTT
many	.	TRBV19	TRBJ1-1	CASSMWTEAFF	TGTGCCAGTAGTATGTGGACTGAAGCTTTCTTT
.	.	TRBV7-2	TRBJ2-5	CASSPDVKETQYF	TGTGCCAGCAGCCCCGATGTGAAAGAGACCCAGTACTTC
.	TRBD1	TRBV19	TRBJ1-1	CASGKATGPFTEAFF	TGTGCCAGCGGAAAAGCGACAGGGCCGTTCACTGAAGCTTTCTTT
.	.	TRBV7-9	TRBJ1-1	CASSSSQGTGTEAFF	TGTGCCAGCAGCTCCTCGCAGGGAACAGGAACTGAAGCTTTCTTT
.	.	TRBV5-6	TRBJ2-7	CASSLRGVQYF	TGTGCCAGCAGCTTGCGGGGCGTGCAGTACTTC
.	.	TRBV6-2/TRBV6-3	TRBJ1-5	CASTPRLQGYSNQSQHF	TGTGCCAGCACTCCACGCCTTCAGGGTTATAGCAATCAGTCCCAGCATTTT
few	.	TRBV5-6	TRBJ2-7	CASSYGGESYEQYF	TGTGCCAGCAGCTACGGCGGGGAATCCTACGAGCAGTACTTC
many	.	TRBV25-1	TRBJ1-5	CASSEYSEIYSNQPQHF	TGTGCCAGCAGTGAATATTCCGAAATCTATAGCAATCAGCCCCAGCATTTT
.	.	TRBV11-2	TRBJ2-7	CASSSGTQGLSQYF	TGTGCCAGCAGCTCAGGCACCCAGGGTCTCTCGCAGTACTTC
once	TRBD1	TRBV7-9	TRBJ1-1	CASSPQPGTGGVRTEAFF	TGTGCCAGCAGTCCCCAACCCGGGACAGGAGGCGTTAGGACTGAAGCTTTCTTT
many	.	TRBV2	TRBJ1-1	CARINHNTEAFF	TGTGCCAGGATCAACCACAACACTGAAGCTTTCTTT